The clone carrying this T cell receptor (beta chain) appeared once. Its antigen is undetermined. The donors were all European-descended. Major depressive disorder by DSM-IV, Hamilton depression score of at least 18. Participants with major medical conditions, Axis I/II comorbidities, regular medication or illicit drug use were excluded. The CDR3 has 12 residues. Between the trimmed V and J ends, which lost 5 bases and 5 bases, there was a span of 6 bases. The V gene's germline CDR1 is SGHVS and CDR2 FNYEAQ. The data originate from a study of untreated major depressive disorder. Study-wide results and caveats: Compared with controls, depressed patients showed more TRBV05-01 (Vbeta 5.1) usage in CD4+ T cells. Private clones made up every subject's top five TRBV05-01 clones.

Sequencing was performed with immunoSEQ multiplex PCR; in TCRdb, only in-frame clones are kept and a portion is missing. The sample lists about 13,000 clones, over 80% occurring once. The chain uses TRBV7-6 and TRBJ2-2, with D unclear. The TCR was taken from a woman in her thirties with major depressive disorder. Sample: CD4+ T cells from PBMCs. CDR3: CASSVRTGELFF. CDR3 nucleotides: TGTGCCAGCAGCGTGAGGACCGGGGAGCTGTTTTTT.